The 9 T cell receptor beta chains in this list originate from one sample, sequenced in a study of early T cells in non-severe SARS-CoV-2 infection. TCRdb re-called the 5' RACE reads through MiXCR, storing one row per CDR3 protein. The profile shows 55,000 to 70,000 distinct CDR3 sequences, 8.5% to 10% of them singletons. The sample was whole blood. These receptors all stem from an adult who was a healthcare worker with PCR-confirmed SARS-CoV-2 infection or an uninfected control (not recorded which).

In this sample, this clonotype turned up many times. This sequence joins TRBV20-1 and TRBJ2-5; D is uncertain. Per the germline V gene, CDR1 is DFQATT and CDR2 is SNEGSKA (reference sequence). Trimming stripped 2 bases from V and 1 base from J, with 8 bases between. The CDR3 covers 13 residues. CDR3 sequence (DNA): TGCAGTGCTAGATCGGCCGCCCAAGAGACCCAGTACTTC. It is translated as CSARSAAQETQYF.

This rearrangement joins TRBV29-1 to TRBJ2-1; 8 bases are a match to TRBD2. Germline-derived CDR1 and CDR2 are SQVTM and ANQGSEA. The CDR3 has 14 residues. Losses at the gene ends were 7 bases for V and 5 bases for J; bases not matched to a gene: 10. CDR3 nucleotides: TGCAGCGCCCAACGGGGGGGCGACAACAATGAGCAGTTCTTC. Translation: CSAQRGGDNNEQFF.

In DNA, the CDR3 is TGCAGCGTTGTTCGTCTAGCCTCTAATGAGCAGTTCTTC. Its protein is CSVVRLASNEQFF. The chain has TRBV29-1 and TRBJ2-1, with D possibly TRBD2 on 5 matching bases. With 4 bases removed from V and 7 bases from J, the gap between germline ends came to 14 bases. Germline CDR1 is SQVTM and CDR2 is ANQGSEA. The CDR3 is 13 residues long.

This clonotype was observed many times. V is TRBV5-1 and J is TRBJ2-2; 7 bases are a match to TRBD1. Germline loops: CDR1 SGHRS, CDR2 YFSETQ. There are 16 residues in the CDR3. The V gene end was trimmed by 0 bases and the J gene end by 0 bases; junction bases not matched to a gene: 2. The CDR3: CASSLVGGANTGELFF. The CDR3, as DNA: TGCGCCAGCAGCTTGGTAGGGGGCGCGAACACCGGGGAGCTGTTTTTT.

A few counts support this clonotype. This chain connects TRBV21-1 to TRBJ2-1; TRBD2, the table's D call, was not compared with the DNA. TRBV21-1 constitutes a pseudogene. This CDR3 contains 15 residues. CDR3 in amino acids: CASSKEREWYNEQFF. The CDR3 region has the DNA TGTGCCAGCAGCAAAGAGCGGGAGTGGTACAATGAGCAGTTCTTC.

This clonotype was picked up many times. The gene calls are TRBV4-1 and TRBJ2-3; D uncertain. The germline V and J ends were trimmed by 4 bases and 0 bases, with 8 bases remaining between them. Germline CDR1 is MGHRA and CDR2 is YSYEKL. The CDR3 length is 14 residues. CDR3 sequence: CASSLSPSTDTQYF. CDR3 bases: TGCGCCAGCAGCCTTAGTCCCAGCACAGATACGCAGTATTTT.

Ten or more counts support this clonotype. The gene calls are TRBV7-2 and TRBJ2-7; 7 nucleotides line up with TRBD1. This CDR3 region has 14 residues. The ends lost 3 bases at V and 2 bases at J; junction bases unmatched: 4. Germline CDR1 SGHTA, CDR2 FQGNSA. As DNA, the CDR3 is TGTGCCAGCAGCTTCCCCGACAGGGCCTACGAGCAGTACTTC. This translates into CASSFPDRAYEQYF.

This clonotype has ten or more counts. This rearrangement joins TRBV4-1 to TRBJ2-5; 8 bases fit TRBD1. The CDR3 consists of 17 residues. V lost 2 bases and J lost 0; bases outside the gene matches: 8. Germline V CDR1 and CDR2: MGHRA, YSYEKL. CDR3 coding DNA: TGCGCCAGCAGCCAAACTCCGGGACAGGCCAACCAAGAGACCCAGTACTTC. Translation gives CASSQTPGQANQETQYF.

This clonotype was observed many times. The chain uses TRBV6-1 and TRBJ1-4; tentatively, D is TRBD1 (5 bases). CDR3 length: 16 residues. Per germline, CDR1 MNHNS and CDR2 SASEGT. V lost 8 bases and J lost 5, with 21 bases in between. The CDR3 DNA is TGTGCCAGCCAGAGGACGGTCGGGGACCCGAATGAAAAACTGTTTTTT. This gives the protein CASQRTVGDPNEKLFF.